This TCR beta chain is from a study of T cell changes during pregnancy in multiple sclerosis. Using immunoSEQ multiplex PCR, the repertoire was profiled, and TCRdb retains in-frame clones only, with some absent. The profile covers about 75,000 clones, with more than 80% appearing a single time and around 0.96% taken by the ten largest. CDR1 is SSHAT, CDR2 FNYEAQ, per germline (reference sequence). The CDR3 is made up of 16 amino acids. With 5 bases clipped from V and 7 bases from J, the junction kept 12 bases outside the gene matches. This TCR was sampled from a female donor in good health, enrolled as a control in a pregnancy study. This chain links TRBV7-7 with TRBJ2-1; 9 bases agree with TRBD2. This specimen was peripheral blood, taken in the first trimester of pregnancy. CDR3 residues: CASSPWGAGGGNEQFF. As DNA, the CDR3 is TGTGCCAGCAGCCCCTGGGGAGCGGGGGGCGGGAATGAGCAGTTCTTC.